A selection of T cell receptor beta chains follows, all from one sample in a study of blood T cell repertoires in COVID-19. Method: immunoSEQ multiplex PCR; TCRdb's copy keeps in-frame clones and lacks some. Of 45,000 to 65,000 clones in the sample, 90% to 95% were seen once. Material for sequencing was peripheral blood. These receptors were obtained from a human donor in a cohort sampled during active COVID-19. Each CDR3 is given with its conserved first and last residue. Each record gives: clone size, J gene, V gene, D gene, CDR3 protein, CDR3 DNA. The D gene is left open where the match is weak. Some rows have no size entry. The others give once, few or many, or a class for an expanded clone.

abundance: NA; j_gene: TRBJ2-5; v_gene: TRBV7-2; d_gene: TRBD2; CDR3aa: CASSLALAGAGETQYF; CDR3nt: TGTGCCAGCAGCTTAGCTCTAGCGGGAGCTGGCGAGACCCAGTACTTC
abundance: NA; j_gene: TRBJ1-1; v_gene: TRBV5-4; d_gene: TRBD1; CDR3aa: CASSANRGHNTEAFF; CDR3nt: TGTGCCAGCAGCGCTAACAGGGGACACAACACTGAAGCTTTCTTT
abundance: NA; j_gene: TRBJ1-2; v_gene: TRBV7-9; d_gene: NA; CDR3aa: CASSWSRGAGF; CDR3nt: TGTGCCAGCAGCTGGTCTCGGGGGGCCGGCTTC
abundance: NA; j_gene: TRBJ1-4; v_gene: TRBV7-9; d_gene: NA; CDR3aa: CASRRGGGLFF; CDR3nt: TGTGCCTCCCGGAGGGGGGGTGGACTGTTTTTT
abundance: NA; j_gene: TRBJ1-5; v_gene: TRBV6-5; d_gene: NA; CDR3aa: CASAEGGTGQPQHF; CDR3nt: TGTGCCAGCGCGGAAGGGGGTACGGGGCAGCCCCAGCATTTT
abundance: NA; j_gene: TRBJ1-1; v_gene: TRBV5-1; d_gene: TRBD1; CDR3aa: CASSAGTGGTEAFF; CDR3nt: TGCGCCAGCAGCGCCGGGACAGGGGGTACTGAAGCTTTCTTT
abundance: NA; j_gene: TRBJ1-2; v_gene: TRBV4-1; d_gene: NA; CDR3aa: CASSHLSGAGVNYGYTF; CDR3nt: TGCGCCAGCAGCCACTTAAGCGGGGCAGGGGTTAACTATGGCTACACCTTC
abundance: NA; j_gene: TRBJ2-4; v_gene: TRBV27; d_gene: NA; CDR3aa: CASSPQIAKNIQYF; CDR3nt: TGTGCCAGCAGTCCGCAGATAGCCAAAAACATTCAGTACTTC
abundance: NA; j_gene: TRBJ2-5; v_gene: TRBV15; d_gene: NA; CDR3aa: CATSRDRGETQYF; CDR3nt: TGTGCCACCAGCAGAGACAGGGGAGAGACCCAGTACTTC
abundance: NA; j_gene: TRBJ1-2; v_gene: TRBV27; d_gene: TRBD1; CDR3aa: CASSLSPTGYDYGYTF; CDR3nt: TGTGCCAGCAGTTTATCTCCGACAGGGTACGACTATGGCTACACCTTC
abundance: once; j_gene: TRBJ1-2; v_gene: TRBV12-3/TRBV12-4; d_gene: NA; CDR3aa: CASSPGSDYGYTF; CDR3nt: TGTGCCAGCAGTCCAGGGTCGGACTATGGCTACACCTTC
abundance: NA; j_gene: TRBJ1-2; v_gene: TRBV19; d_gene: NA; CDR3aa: CASSIDNRDGYTF; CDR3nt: TGTGCCAGTAGTATAGACAACAGGGATGGCTACACCTTC
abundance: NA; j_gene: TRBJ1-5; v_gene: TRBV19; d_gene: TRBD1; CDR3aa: CASSIIETGAGQPQHF; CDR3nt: TGTGCCAGTAGTATAATCGAGACAGGGGCGGGTCAGCCCCAGCATTTT
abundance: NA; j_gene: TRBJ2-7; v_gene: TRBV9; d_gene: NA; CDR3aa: CASSVGTASSYEQYF; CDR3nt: TGTGCCAGCAGCGTTGGGACTGCTAGCTCCTACGAGCAGTACTTC
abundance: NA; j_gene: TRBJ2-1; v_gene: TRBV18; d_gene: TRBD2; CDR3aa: CASSPKQPSGGYNEQFF; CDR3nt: TGTGCCAGCTCACCAAAGCAGCCTAGCGGGGGCTACAATGAGCAGTTCTTC